This T cell receptor beta chain was sequenced during a study of glioma-infiltrating T cells after dendritic cell vaccination. Study conclusions and caveats: Higher pretreatment TIL content predicted longer progression-free time and survival.

The primer mix had 60 V beta and 13 J beta primers. Produced via immunoSEQ multiplex PCR; TCRdb's table is partial and in-frame only. The repertoire consists of some 980 clones, with 82% occurring once and the leading ten covering approximately 8.2%. Comment on this clone: Its antigen is unknown.

Sample time point: after dendritic cell vaccination, including at tumor progression/relapse. Monocyte-derived dendritic cells, cultured less than 9 days with IL-4 and GM-CSF, were pulsed with autologous tumor lysate. Over 20% tumor content was confirmed by H&E before DNA isolation. This specimen was tumor tissue, taken after dendritic cell vaccination. The clonotype comes from a human donor with glioblastoma.

The DNA of the CDR3 is TGCGCCAGCAGGACAGGGAACAGGGTCCCTGGAAACACCATATATTTT. This codes for CASRTGNRVPGNTIYF. This chain links TRBV5-1 with TRBJ1-3; 7 positions agree with TRBD1. Trimming took 5 bases from V and 2 from J; bases not matched to a gene: 10. Germline CDR1 is SGHRS and CDR2 is YFSETQ. There are 16 residues in the CDR3.